This T cell receptor beta chain came from a study of T cells in narcolepsy. This clone was seen only once. Its antigen remains unidentified. The germline V and J ends were trimmed by 4 bases and 8 bases, with 13 bases remaining between them. CDR1 is SGHDT and CDR2 is YYEEEE in the germline V gene. The CDR3 consists of 13 residues. Repertoires were generated with immunoSEQ multiplex PCR, while TCRdb's copy carries only in-frame clones and drops some. This table holds 32,000 or so clones, 65% to 85% found once. Findings and limits, study-wide: Comparing one patient's CSF and blood CD4+ clonotypes highlighted HCRT- and TRIB2-specific autoreactive clonotypes. Reportedly, autoreactive clonotypes were serially detected in patients' blood but not controls'.

The V gene is TRBV5-6, the J gene TRBJ2-1, with no clear D. Sequenced: memory (CD45RA-) CD4+ T cells from blood. The source of this sequence is a human donor in good health. The CDR3 region has the DNA TGTGCCAGCAGCCGAAACGTTAGGGATGAGCAGTTCTTC. It yields the protein CASSRNVRDEQFF.